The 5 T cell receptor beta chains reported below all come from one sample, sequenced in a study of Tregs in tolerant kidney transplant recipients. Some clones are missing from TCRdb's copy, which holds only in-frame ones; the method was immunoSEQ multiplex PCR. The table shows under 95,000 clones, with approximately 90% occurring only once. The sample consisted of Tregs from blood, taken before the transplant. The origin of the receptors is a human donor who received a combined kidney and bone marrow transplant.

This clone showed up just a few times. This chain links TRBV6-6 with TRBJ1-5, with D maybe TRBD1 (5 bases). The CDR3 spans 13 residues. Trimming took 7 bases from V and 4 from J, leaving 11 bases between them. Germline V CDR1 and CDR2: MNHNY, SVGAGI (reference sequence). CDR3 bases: TGTGCCAGCAAGGGGAACGGGAATCAGCCCCAGCATTTT. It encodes CASKGNGNQPQHF.

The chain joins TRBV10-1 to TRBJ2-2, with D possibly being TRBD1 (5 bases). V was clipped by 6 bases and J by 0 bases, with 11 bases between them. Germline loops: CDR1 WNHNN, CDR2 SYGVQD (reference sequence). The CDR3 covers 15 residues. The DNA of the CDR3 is TGCGCCAGCAGCCAACAGGCTTCGAACACCGGGGAGCTGTTTTTT. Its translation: CASSQQASNTGELFF.

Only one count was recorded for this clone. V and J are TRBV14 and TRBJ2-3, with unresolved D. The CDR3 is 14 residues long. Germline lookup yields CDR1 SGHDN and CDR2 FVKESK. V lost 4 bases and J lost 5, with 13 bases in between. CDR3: CASSLLLRQDTQYF. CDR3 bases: TGTGCCAGCAGCCTTCTCCTCCGACAAGATACGCAGTATTTT.

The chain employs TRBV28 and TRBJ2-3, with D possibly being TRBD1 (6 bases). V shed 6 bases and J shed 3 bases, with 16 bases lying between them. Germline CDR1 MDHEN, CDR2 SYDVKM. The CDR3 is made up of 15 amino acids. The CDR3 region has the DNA TGTGCCAGCAGCACTACGGGACATATAACAGATACGCAGTATTTT. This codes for CASSTTGHITDTQYF. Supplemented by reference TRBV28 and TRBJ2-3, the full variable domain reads DVKVTQSSRYLVKRTGEKVFLECVQDMDHENMFWYRQDPGLGLRLIYFSYDVKMKEKGDIPEGYSVSREKKERFSLILESASTNQTSMYLCASSTTGHITDTQYFGPGTRLTVL.

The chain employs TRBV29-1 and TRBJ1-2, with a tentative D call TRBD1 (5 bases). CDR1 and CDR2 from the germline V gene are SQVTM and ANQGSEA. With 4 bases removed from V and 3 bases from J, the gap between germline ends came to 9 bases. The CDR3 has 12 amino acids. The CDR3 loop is CSVVQGHYGYTF. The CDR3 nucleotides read TGCAGCGTTGTCCAGGGACACTATGGCTACACCTTC.